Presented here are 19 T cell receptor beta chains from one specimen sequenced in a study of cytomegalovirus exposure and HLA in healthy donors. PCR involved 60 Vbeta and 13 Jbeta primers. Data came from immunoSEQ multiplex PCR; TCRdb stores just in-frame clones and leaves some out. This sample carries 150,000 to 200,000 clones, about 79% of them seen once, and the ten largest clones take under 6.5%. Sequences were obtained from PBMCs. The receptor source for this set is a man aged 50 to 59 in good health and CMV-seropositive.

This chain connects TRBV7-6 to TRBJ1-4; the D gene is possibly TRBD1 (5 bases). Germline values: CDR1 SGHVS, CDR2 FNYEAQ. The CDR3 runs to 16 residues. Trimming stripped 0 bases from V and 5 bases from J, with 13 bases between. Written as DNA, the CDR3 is TGTGCCAGCAGCTTAGCGCTGGACAAAAGCAATGAAAAACTGTTTTTT. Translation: CASSLALDKSNEKLFF.

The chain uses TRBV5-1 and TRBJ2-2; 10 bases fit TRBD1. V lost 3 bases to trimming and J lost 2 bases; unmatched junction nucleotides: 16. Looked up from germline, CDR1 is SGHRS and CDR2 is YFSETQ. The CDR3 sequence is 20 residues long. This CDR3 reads CASSSTGGWSSGRNTGELFF. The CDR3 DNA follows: TGCGCCAGCAGCTCGACAGGGGGCTGGTCGAGCGGGAGAAACACCGGGGAGCTGTTTTTT.

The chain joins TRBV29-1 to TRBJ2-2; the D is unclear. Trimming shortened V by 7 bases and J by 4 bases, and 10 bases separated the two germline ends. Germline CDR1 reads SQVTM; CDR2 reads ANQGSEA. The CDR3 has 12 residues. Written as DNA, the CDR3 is TGCAGCGCTTTAGACTCCACCGGGGAGCTGTTTTTT. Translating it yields CSALDSTGELFF.

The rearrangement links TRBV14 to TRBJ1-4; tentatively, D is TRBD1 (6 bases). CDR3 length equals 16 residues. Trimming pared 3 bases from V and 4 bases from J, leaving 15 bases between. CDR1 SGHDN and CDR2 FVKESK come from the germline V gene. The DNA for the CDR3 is TGTGCCAGCAGCCATGGCCAGGGGAACCTTAATGAAAAACTGTTTTTT. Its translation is CASSHGQGNLNEKLFF.

CDR3 sequence: CASSELAGDQETQYF. For the CDR3, the DNA is TGTGCCAGCAGTGAACTAGCGGGAGACCAAGAGACCCAGTACTTC. This sequence joins TRBV6-1 and TRBJ2-5; 10 nucleotides align to TRBD2. The V gene end was trimmed by 2 bases and the J gene end by 0 bases; junction bases not matched to a gene: 0. The CDR3 loop spans 15 amino acids. The germline V gene has CDR1 MNHNS and CDR2 SASEGT.

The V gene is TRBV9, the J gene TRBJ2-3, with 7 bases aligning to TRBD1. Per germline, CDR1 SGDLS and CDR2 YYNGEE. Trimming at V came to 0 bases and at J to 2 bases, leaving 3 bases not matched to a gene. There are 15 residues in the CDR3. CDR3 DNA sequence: TGTGCCAGCAGCGTAGCCCAGGGGGTCACAGATACGCAGTATTTT. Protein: CASSVAQGVTDTQYF.

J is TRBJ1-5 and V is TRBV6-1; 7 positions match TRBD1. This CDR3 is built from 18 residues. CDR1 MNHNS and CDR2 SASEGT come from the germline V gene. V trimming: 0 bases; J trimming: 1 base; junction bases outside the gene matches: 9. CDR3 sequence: CASSEAIPGQVSNQPQHF. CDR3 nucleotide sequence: TGTGCCAGCAGTGAAGCGATCCCCGGACAGGTCAGCAATCAGCCCCAGCATTTT.

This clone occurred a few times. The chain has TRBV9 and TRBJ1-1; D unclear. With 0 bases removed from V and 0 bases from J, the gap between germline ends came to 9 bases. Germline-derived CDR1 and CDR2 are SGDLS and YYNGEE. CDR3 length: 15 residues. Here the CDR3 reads CASSVDGSMNTEAFF. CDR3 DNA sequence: TGTGCCAGCAGCGTAGACGGTTCCATGAACACTGAAGCTTTCTTT.

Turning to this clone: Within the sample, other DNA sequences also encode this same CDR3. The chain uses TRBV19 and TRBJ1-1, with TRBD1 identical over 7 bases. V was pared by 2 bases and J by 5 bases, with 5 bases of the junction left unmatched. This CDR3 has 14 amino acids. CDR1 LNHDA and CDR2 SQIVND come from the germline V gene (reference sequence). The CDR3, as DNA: TGTGCCAGTAGTATAAGACAGGGCGGTACTGAAGCTTTCTTT. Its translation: CASSIRQGGTEAFF.

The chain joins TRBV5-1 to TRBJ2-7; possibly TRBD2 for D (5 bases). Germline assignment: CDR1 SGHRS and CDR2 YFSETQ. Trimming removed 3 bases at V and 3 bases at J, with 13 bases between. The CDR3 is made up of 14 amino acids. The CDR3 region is CASSSLTRGYEQYF. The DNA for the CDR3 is TGCGCCAGCAGCTCCCTTACACGGGGCTACGAGCAGTACTTC. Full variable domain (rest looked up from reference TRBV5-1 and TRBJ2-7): KAGVTQTPRYLIKTRGQQVTLSCSPISGHRSVSWYQQTPGQGLQFLFEYFSETQRNKGNFPGRFSGRQFSNSRSEMNVSTLELGDSALYLCASSSLTRGYEQYFGPGTRLTVT.

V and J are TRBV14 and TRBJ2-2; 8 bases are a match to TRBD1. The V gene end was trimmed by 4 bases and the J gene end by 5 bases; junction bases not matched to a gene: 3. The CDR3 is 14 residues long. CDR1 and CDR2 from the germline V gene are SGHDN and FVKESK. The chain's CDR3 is CASSPRQGTGELFF. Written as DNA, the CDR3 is TGTGCCAGCAGCCCGCGACAGGGGACCGGGGAGCTGTTTTTT.

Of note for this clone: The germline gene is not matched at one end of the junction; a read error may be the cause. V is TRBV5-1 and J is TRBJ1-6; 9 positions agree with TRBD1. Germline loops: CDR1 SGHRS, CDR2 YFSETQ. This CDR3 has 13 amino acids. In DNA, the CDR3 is TGCGCCGGGCCGGGACAGGGAGATTCACCCCCCCACTTT. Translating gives CAGPGQGDSPPHF.

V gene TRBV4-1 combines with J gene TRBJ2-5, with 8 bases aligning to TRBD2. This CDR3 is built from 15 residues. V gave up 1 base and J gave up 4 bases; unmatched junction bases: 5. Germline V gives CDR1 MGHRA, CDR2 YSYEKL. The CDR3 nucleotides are TGCGCCAGCAGCCAAGTACTAGCGGAAGGAGAGACCCAGTACTTC. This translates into CASSQVLAEGETQYF.

CDR3 in DNA: TGCGCCAGCAGCCTGGCGGGACTCGGGTCGGGCACTGAAGCTTTCTTT. As protein: CASSLAGLGSGTEAFF. The rearrangement joins TRBV5-1 to TRBJ1-1; possible D gene TRBD1, 5 bases. The CDR3 is 16 residues long. CDR1 is SGHRS, CDR2 YFSETQ, per germline. V shed 4 bases and J shed 4 bases, with 20 bases lying between them.

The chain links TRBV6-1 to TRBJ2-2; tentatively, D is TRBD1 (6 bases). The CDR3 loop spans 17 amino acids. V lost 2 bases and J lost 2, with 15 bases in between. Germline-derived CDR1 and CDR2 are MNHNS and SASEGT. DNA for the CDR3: TGTGCCAGCAGTGAAATGCAGGGGCGCGGAAACACCGGGGAGCTGTTTTTT. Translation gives CASSEMQGRGNTGELFF.

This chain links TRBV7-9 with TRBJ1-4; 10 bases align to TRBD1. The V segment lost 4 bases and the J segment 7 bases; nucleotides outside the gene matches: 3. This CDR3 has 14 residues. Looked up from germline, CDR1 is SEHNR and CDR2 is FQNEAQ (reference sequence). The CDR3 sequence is CASSSRQGAEKLFF. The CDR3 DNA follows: TGTGCCAGCAGCTCCAGACAGGGGGCTGAAAAACTGTTTTTT.

The CDR3 DNA reads TGTGCCAGCATTATGACTAGCGGGGGTGGCTACGAGCAGTACTTC. Its translation is CASIMTSGGGYEQYF. The chain couples TRBV6-6 to TRBJ2-7; TRBD2 aligns across 12 bases. J lost 3 bases, V lost 7 bases, and 7 bases had no gene match. Germline CDR1 is MNHNY and CDR2 is SVGAGI (reference sequence). CDR3 length: 15 residues.

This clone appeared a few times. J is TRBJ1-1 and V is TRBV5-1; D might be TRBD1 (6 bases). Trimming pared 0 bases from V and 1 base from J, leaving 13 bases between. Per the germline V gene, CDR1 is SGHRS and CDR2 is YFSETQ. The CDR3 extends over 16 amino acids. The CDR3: CASSLATGPRNTEAFF. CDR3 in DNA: TGCGCCAGCAGCTTGGCCACAGGGCCCCGGAACACTGAAGCTTTCTTT.

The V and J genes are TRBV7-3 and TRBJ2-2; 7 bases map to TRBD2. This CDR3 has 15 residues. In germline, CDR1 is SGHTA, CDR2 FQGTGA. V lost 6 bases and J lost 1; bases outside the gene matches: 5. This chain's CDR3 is CASRETSRNTGELFF. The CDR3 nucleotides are TGTGCCAGCAGGGAGACTAGCCGGAACACCGGGGAGCTGTTTTTT.